The rows below give T cell receptor beta chains drawn from one sample of a study of T cell repertoires in cytomegalovirus infection. In TCRdb, the reads were re-called with MiXCR into one record per CDR3 protein. The table shows 200,000 to 250,000 distinct CDR3 sequences, with roughly an eighth occurring only once. Sequencing was done on a sample of PBMCs. The receptor set was obtained from a human donor in good health (CMV status not recorded). Some clones in this sample may be carry-over from other donors' samples. The CDR3 runs from the conserved cysteine through the conserved F or W. D genes are given only for firm matches. Rows give clone size only sometimes, using once, few, many, or a class for an expanded clone.

d_call	v_call	j_call	clone_size	cdr3_nt	cdr3_aa
TRBD1	TRBV6-2/TRBV6-3	TRBJ1-4	many	TGTGCCAGCAGTTCCGTCGGGACAGTGGAAGAAAAACTGTTTTTT	CASSSVGTVEEKLFF
NA	TRBV7-2	TRBJ1-6	many	TGTGCCAGCAGCTTCTTGGGGGCGAACAATTCACCCCTCCACTTT	CASSFLGANNSPLHF
TRBD1	TRBV7-4	TRBJ2-1	NA	TGTGCCAGCAGGGGACAGGAGAATTACAATGAGCAGTTCTTC	CASRGQENYNEQFF
NA	TRBV7-2	TRBJ2-2	many	TGTGCCAGCAGCCGTAACAGGGATGGCGGGGAGCTGTTTTTT	CASSRNRDGGELFF
TRBD1	TRBV6-5	TRBJ1-2	NA	TGTGCCAGCAGTTACTCCGGGACAGGGGGCAACTATGGCTACACCTTC	CASSYSGTGGNYGYTF
NA	TRBV5-1	TRBJ2-7	few	TGCGCCAGCATGCCCCAGCAGTTCGGGGAGCAGTACTTC	CASMPQQFGEQYF
NA	TRBV28	TRBJ1-5	NA	TGTGCCAGCAGTTTCGACCAGAATCAGCCCCAGCATTTT	CASSFDQNQPQHF
NA	TRBV6-2/TRBV6-3	TRBJ1-3	many	TGTGCCAGCAGACCCGACCTGAACACCATATATTTT	CASRPDLNTIYF
NA	TRBV28	TRBJ1-6	many	TGTGCCAGCAGTTTCTCGGACAGCCTTAATTCACCCCTCCACTTT	CASSFSDSLNSPLHF
TRBD2	TRBV3-1	TRBJ2-4	few	TGTGCCAGCAGCCCGACGGGACTAACCAAAAACATTCAGTACTTC	CASSPTGLTKNIQYF
NA	TRBV28	TRBJ1-2	NA	TGTGCCAGCAGTTCGGGCTATGTCTACACCTTC	CASSSGYVYTF
NA	TRBV7-8	TRBJ1-6	many	TGTGCCAGCAGCTTAGAGGTCTCGGGTTCACCCCTCCACTTT	CASSLEVSGSPLHF
NA	TRBV12-3/TRBV12-4	TRBJ1-2	NA	TGTGCCAGCAGCCCTGTCCGAGGGGGGTATTTTGGCTACACCTTC	CASSPVRGGYFGYTF
TRBD1	TRBV30	TRBJ2-1	few	TGTGCCTGGGGGGGACAGTTCAATGAGCAGTTCTTC	CAWGGQFNEQFF
NA	TRBV7-3	TRBJ2-2	NA	TGTGCCAGCAGCTTAAATGGGGGGCGGAACACCGGGGAGCTGTTTTTT	CASSLNGGRNTGELFF
NA	TRBV29-1	TRBJ2-7	many	TGCAGCGTTGGCAGAAAGGCTAGTGGCGAGCAGTACTTC	CSVGRKASGEQYF
NA	TRBV3-1	TRBJ1-1	few	TGTGCCAGCAGCCAAGATCTTTCGAACACTGAAGCTTTCTTT	CASSQDLSNTEAFF
NA	TRBV11-2	TRBJ2-3	many	TGTGCCAGCAGTCACGACAGGAGACAGAGATTT	CASSHDRRQRF
NA	TRBV7-2	TRBJ2-1	many	TGTGCCAGCAGCTTAGATCTAGCAGATTACAATGAGCAGTTCTTC	CASSLDLADYNEQFF
NA	TRBV5-1	TRBJ2-1	NA	TGCGCCAGCAGACTTGACGATGAGCAGTTCTTC	CASRLDDEQFF
NA	TRBV29-1	TRBJ2-5	few	TGCAGCGTTTCTCAGGGCCCAGAGACCCAGTACTTC	CSVSQGPETQYF
NA	TRBV7-2	TRBJ2-3	NA	TGTGCCAGCAGCAGCAGCGGGTGGTCAGATACGCAGTATTTT	CASSSSGWSDTQYF
NA	TRBV7-2	TRBJ1-1	many	TGTGCCAGCAGCTTAGCGCGCGGGATTACTGAAGCTTTCTTT	CASSLARGITEAFF
TRBD1	TRBV7-2	TRBJ2-4	many	TGTGCCAGCAGCCCGGGACAGCCTGAGAACATTCAGTACTTC	CASSPGQPENIQYF
TRBD1	TRBV19	TRBJ1-1	NA	TGTGCCAGTAGTATAGAACAGACAGGGACGATGAACACTGAAGCTTTCTTT	CASSIEQTGTMNTEAFF
TRBD1	TRBV20-1	TRBJ2-7	few	TGCAGTGCGATGGGACAGGGGGCGATCGAGCAGTACTTC	CSAMGQGAIEQYF
NA	TRBV28	TRBJ2-5	many	TGTGCCAGCAGTTTATACAGGGAGACCCAGTACTTC	CASSLYRETQYF
NA	TRBV6-2/TRBV6-3	TRBJ2-7	many	TGTGCCAGCAGCCCGGGACATTCCCCCGAGGAGCAGTACTTC	CASSPGHSPEEQYF
NA	TRBV19	TRBJ2-7	few	TGTGCCAGTAGTATTGAGGGGACCGTGGGCGAGCAGTACTTC	CASSIEGTVGEQYF
TRBD2	TRBV5-4	TRBJ2-5	many	TGTGCCAGCAGCTTGTATCGTGCAACTAGCGGGGGAGAGACCCAGTACTTC	CASSLYRATSGGETQYF
TRBD1	TRBV29-1	TRBJ1-2	few	TGCAGCTCAGGACAGGCCGACTATGGCTACACCTTC	CSSGQADYGYTF
TRBD2	TRBV5-1	TRBJ2-3	NA	TGCGCCAGCAGCGAGACTAGCGGGAGCATAGATACGCAGTATTTT	CASSETSGSIDTQYF
NA	TRBV12-3/TRBV12-4	TRBJ2-6	NA	TGTGCCAGCAGCTTCTTCGGGGCCAACGTCCTGACTTTC	CASSFFGANVLTF
TRBD1	TRBV6-6	TRBJ2-2	many	TGTGCCAGCAGTTTGGACAGGGACACCGGGGAGCTGTTTTTT	CASSLDRDTGELFF
NA	TRBV4-3	TRBJ2-1	NA	TGCGCCAGCAGCCAAGATATAGGAGGGGGGGGGGGGTACAATGAGCAGTTCTTC	CASSQDIGGGGGYNEQFF
NA	TRBV4-2	TRBJ2-5	NA	TGTGCCAGCAGCCAAGAAGGGAGCAGGGTGGAAGAGACCCAGTACTTC	CASSQEGSRVEETQYF
TRBD1	TRBV6-6	TRBJ2-2	NA	TGTGCCAGCAGTTACTCCGGGACAGGGGGCCTGGTCGGGGAGCTGTTTTTT	CASSYSGTGGLVGELFF
TRBD1	TRBV30	TRBJ1-4	NA	TGTGCCTGGAGTGGGGGGACAGGGGAAGAAAAACTGTTTTTT	CAWSGGTGEEKLFF